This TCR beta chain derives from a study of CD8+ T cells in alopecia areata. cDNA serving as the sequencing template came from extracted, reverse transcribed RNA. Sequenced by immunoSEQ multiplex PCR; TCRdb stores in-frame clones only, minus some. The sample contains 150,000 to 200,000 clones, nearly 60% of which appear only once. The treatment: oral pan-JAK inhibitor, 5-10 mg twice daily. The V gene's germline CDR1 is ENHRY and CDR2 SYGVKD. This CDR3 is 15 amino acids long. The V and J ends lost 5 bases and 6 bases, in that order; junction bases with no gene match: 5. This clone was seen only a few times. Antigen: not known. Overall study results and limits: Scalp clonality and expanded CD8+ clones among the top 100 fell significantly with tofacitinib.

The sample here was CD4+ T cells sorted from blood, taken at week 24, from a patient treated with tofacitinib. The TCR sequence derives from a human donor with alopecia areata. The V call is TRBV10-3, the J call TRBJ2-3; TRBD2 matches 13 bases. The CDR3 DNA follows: TGTGCCATCAGTTCAGGACTAGCGGGAGAGGATACGCAGTATTTT. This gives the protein CAISSGLAGEDTQYF.